The table lists the clone carrying this T cell receptor (beta chain) with a few counts. Its specificity is unknown. These data belong to a study of T cells after yellow fever vaccination. The wider study: SMART-Seq v4 Ultra Low Input prepared the low-cell-number fractions.

Findings and caveats of the study: A small proportion of clonotypes was detected in both the CD4 and CD8 compartments.

TCRdb fed the 5' RACE reads into MiXCR, producing one record per CDR3 protein. This sample has a few hundred thousand distinct CDR3 sequences, with 15% to 20% found just once. CDR1 and CDR2 from the germline V gene are SGHTA and FQGNSA. The CDR3 has 15 amino acids. V gave up 5 bases and J gave up 0 bases; unmatched junction bases: 4. This specimen was PBMCs, taken 15 days after the yellow fever booster vaccination. The rearrangement links TRBV7-2 to TRBJ2-7; 10 nucleotides line up with TRBD2. This clonotype was sampled from a man aged 25 to 40 who received the YFV17D yellow fever vaccine. The CDR3 DNA is TGTGCCAGCAGCGTCATAGCGGGAGGCTCCTACGAGCAGTACTTC. This translates into CASSVIAGGSYEQYF.